This TCR beta chain originates from a study of cytomegalovirus exposure and HLA in healthy donors. Background on the study: The same platform as the approximately 670 first-cohort repertoires was used for the 120 or so validation repertoires, a later analysis reported.

This clone showed up just a few times. Its antigen is unknown. General study points: Reportedly, cytomegalovirus status was diagnosed with high sensitivity and specificity. In vitro work confirmed that a few CMV-associated chains recognize CMV antigens.

Here immunoSEQ multiplex PCR was the method, and the copy in TCRdb shows in-frame clones only, minus some. The table includes approximately 110,000 clones, approximately 91% detected once. The length of the CDR3 is 13 residues. CDR1 SEHNR and CDR2 FQNEAQ come from the germline V gene (reference sequence). Trimming left V 10 bases short and J 4 bases short, with 14 bases between. This receptor was taken from a woman under 30 in good health and CMV-seronegative. The specimen was PBMCs. The V call is TRBV7-9, the J call TRBJ1-5, with a weak D call TRBD1 (5 bases). The CDR3: CATAGQGNQPQHF. As DNA, the CDR3 is TGTGCCACCGCCGGGCAGGGTAATCAGCCCCAGCATTTT.